Here is one TCR beta chain with its context. Germline V gives CDR1 SGHDN, CDR2 FVKESK. The CDR3 has 13 amino acids. Germline trimming cut 4 bases from V and 8 bases from J; bases unmatched to any gene: 7. This sample stems from a study of blood T cell repertoires in COVID-19. In the study overall: Samples came from the United States, Italy and Spain, spanning acute and convalescent COVID-19.

In the original workflow: Amplification from reference gene primers served as the basis for estimated nucleated cell counts. Clones were read by immunoSEQ multiplex PCR, and TCRdb kept only the in-frame ones, dropping some. V and J calls and clone size are given by that table; D and trimming were obtained from the DNA. The sample yields 130,000 to 150,000 clones, 80% to 90% seen once. The TCR originated in a woman between 45 and 60 years old with acute or convalescent COVID-19. The sample was peripheral blood. The V and J genes are TRBV14 and TRBJ1-2; 7 bases match TRBD1. For the CDR3, the DNA is TGTGCCAGCAGCCGACAGGGTTTTCAGGGCTACACCTTC. Its protein is CASSRQGFQGYTF.